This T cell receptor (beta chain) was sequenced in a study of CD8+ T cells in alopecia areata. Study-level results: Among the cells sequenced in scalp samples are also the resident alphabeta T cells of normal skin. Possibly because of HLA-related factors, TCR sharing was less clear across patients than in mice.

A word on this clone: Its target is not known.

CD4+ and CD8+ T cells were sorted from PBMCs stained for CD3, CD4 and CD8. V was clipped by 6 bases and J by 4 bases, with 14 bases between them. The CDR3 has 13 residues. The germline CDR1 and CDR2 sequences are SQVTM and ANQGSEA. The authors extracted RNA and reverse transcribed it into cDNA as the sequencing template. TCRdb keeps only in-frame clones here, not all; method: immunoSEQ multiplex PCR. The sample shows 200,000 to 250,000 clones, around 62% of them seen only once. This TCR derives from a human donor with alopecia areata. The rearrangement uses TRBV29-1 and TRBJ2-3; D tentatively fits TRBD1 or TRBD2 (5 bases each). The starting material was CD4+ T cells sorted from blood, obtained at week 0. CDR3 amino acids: CSVKTRGPDTQYF. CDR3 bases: TGCAGCGTCAAGACCCGGGGCCCAGATACGCAGTATTTT.